These T cell receptor beta chains were read from a single sample in a study of cytomegalovirus exposure and HLA in healthy donors. Clones were sequenced by immunoSEQ multiplex PCR, and TCRdb holds only the in-frame ones, with some missing. The sample holds roughly 200,000 clones; 81% are singletons and the top ten take roughly 1.2%. Source material: PBMCs. Receptors were obtained from a woman between 25 and 40 years old in good health and CMV-seronegative. Each CDR3 is given with its conserved first and last residue. A D gene is named only where the DNA matches it firmly. Expanded clones are given a class, and other clones once, few, many or no size at all.

v_gene	abundance	len	d_gene	j_gene	CDR3aa	CDR3nt
TRBV6-1	NA	13	NA	TRBJ2-1	CASSFEERLGQFF	TGTGCCAGCAGCTTTGAAGAGAGGCTGGGGCAGTTCTTC
TRBV6-5	NA	13	NA	TRBJ1-1	CASSYLRGTEAFF	TGTGCCAGCAGTTACCTTCGAGGCACTGAAGCTTTCTTT
TRBV5-1	once	17	TRBD1	TRBJ2-6	CATQTGMDSSGANVLTF	TGCGCCACCCAGACAGGGATGGACTCGTCTGGGGCCAACGTCCTGACTTTC
TRBV4-1	NA	12	NA	TRBJ1-1	CASSQGPGEAFF	TGCGCCAGCAGCCAAGGGCCGGGGGAAGCTTTCTTT
TRBV11-2	NA	16	NA	TRBJ1-2	CASSKEARSPGGGYTF	TGTGCCAGCAGCAAAGAAGCACGGAGCCCGGGTGGGGGCTACACCTTC
TRBV2	few	15	TRBD1	TRBJ1-1	CATPQGRSGNTEAFF	TGTGCCACCCCACAGGGGCGGTCGGGGAACACTGAAGCTTTCTTT
TRBV2	once	13	TRBD2	TRBJ2-5	CASGTSEAATQYF	TGTGCCTCCGGGACTAGCGAGGCTGCGACCCAGTACTTC
TRBV19	NA	17	TRBD2	TRBJ2-1	CASSIGTSGRAGNEQFF	TGTGCCAGTAGTATCGGGACTAGCGGGAGGGCCGGTAATGAGCAGTTCTTC
TRBV19	NA	14	NA	TRBJ1-5	CASSSQLSGGPQHF	TGTGCCAGTAGTTCACAACTTAGCGGAGGGCCCCAGCATTTT
TRBV30	once	15	TRBD1	TRBJ2-1	CAWTKGQGRNNEQFF	TGTGCCTGGACTAAAGGACAGGGGCGTAACAATGAGCAGTTCTTC
TRBV10-3	NA	13	NA	TRBJ2-2	CAINGRPTEELFF	TGTGCCATCAATGGCAGGCCCACCGAGGAGCTGTTTTTT
TRBV6-5	NA	15	NA	TRBJ2-2	CASSYSQVNTGELFF	TGTGCCAGCAGTTACTCACAGGTGAACACCGGGGAGCTGTTTTTT
TRBV7-3	NA	14	TRBD1	TRBJ1-3	CASSLTGPGNTIYF	TGTGCCAGCAGCCTGACAGGGCCTGGAAACACCATATATTTT
TRBV19	NA	15	NA	TRBJ1-3	CASRSASSSGNTIYF	TGTGCCAGTAGGTCCGCTTCCAGCTCTGGAAACACCATATATTTT
TRBV19	NA	16	TRBD1	TRBJ1-1	CASTPNGRGQNTEAFF	TGTGCCAGTACCCCCAACGGGAGGGGGCAGAACACTGAAGCTTTCTTT
TRBV11-2	NA	16	TRBD1	TRBJ1-3	CASSPTGGSSGNTIYF	TGTGCCAGCAGTCCTACAGGGGGATCCTCTGGAAACACCATATATTTT
TRBV7-2	once	13	NA	TRBJ2-1	CASSLASQGEQFF	TGTGCCAGCAGCTTAGCTAGTCAGGGGGAGCAGTTCTTC